Listed below are T cell receptor beta chains from one sample, sequenced in a study of human T cells and chemical hapten exposure. Each CDR3 protein gets one entry after TCRdb re-called the RACE reads with MiXCR. The data contain 75,000 to 90,000 distinct CDR3 sequences, more than 9% of them singletons. Sequenced material: whole blood, taken in connection with sensitization to the hapten diphenylcyclopropenone (DPC). The receptors were sampled from a woman aged 45-65 years with alopecia areata. Some clones in this sample may be carry-over from other donors' samples. CDR3s include the opening cysteine and the closing phenylalanine or tryptophan. A D gene is named only where the DNA matches it firmly. The listing skips clone size in some rows; elsewhere it reads once, few, many or a size class.

>TRBJ2-7|-|TRBV29-1|-
TGCAGCGTTGAAGCGGAACAGGGCCCCTACGAGCAGTACTTC
CSVEAEQGPYEQYF
>TRBJ2-1|few|TRBV7-2|TRBD2
TGTGCCAGCAGCTTGACTAGCGGGTATCTGGGTGAGCAGTTCTTC
CASSLTSGYLGEQFF
>TRBJ1-6|many|TRBV5-1|-
TGCGCCAGCAGCTTGGGCGACACCATAATGTCACCCCTCCACTTT
CASSLGDTIMSPLHF
>TRBJ2-7|-|TRBV18|-
TGTGCCAGCTCCGAGACTATCTACGAGCAGTACTTC
CASSETIYEQYF
>TRBJ2-6|-|TRBV6-1|-
TGTGCCAGCAGTGAACAGTCTGGGGCCAACGTCCTGACTTTC
CASSEQSGANVLTF
>TRBJ2-3|-|TRBV5-1|TRBD2
TGCGCCAGCAGCCCGGACCCTGGACTAGCCGGGTCGCAGTATTTT
CASSPDPGLAGSQYF
>TRBJ2-1|few|TRBV5-1|TRBD2
TGCGCCAGCAGCTTCGGGGGAGGGGCTCGCAATGAGCAGTTCTTC
CASSFGGGARNEQFF
>TRBJ2-5|-|TRBV7-2|-
TGTGCCAGCAGCTTGACCCGACACCTCCAAGAGACCCAGTACTTC
CASSLTRHLQETQYF
>TRBJ2-7|many|TRBV12-3/TRBV12-4|-
TGTGCCAGCAGTCGAGCAGGGACCGAGCAGTACTTC
CASSRAGTEQYF
>TRBJ2-3|few|TRBV18|TRBD2
TGTGCCAGCTCACAAAGACTAGCGGGAGCGAACACAGATACGCAGTATTTT
CASSQRLAGANTDTQYF
>TRBJ1-2|many|TRBV20-1|TRBD1
TGCAGTGCTAGTGACAGGGGGCTGGTCTATGGCTACACCTTC
CSASDRGLVYGYTF
>TRBJ1-1|many|TRBV6-5|-
TGTGCCAGCAGTAGGGGCACTGAAGCTTTCTTT
CASSRGTEAFF
>TRBJ2-7|-|TRBV30|-
TGTGCCTGGAGTGGGGGAGGCGTCGAGCAGTACTTC
CAWSGGGVEQYF
>TRBJ2-2|many|TRBV7-8|-
TGTGCCAGCAAGATAACTACGAACACCGGGGAGCTGTTTTTT
CASKITTNTGELFF
>TRBJ1-3|many|TRBV15|-
TGTGCCACCAGCAGAATGGGGACCGATGCTACCGGAAACACCATATATTTT
CATSRMGTDATGNTIYF